This T cell receptor beta chain was captured in a study of T cells in Graves' hyperthyroidism and ophthalmopathy. Findings of the study overall: The blood repertoire included most of the expanded thyroid clonotypes above 0.001. Separating ophthalmopathy from stable hyperthyroidism was achieved by a 13 V-J model.

The definition of stable Graves' hyperthyroidism was no ophthalmopathy progression within 18 months. As for this clonotype: The antigen remains unidentified.

Between the trimmed V and J ends, which lost 0 bases and 12 bases, there was a span of 12 bases. This CDR3 comprises 12 residues. The germline V gene encodes CDR1 DFQATT and CDR2 SNEGSKA (reference sequence). The CDR3 regions of TCR beta were amplified from RNA transcripts. RT-PCR in the first round (using the HTBI primer set) targeted the TCR CDR3. MiXCR, run by TCRdb on the multiplex PCR reads, gives a single entry per CDR3 protein. This table has a few hundred thousand distinct CDR3 sequences, about 12% appearing once. The sequence was obtained from a woman between 18 and 29 years old with Graves' hyperthyroidism. This chain links TRBV20-1 with TRBJ2-1; D may be TRBD1 (5 bases). Sequences were obtained from blood. CDR3: CSARDQGDVQFF. CDR3 nucleotides: TGCAGTGCTAGAGATCAGGGTGATGTGCAGTTCTTC.